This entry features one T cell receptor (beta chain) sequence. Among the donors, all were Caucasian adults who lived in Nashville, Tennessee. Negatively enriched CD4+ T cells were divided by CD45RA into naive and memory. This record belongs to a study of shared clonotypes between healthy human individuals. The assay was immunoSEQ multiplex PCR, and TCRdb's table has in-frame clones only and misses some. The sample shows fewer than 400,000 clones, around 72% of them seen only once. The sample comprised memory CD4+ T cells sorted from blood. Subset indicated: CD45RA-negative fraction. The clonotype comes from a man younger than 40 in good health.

The CDR3 region has the DNA TGTGCCAGCAGCGCGGATGGGGGAGGCTACAATGAGCAGTTCTTC. It encodes CASSADGGGYNEQFF. V usage is TRBV9 and J usage is TRBJ2-1; TRBD2 might be the D (6 bases). CDR1 is SGDLS and CDR2 is YYNGEE in the germline V gene. Trimming removed 3 bases at V and 3 bases at J, with 13 bases between. The CDR3 has 15 residues.